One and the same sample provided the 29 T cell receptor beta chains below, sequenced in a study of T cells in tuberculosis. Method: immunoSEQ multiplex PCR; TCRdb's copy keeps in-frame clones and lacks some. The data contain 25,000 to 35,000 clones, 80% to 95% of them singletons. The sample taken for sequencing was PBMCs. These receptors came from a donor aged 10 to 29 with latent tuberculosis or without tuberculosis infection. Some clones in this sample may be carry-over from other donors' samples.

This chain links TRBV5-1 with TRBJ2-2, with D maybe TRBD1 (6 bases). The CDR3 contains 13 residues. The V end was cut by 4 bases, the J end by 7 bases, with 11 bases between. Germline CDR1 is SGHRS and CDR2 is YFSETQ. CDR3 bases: TGCGCCAGCAGCCCGGACAGACTCGGGGAGCTGTTTTTT. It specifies CASSPDRLGELFF.

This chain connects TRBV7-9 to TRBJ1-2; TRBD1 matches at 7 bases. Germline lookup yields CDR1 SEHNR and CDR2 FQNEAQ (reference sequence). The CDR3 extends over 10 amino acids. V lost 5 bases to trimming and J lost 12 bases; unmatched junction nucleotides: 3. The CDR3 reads CASSIDRDTF. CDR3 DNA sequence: TGTGCCAGCAGCATCGACAGGGACACCTTC. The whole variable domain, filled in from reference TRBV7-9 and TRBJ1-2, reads DTGVSQNPRHKITKRGQNVTFRCDPISEHNRLYWYRQTLGQGPEFLTYFQNEAQLEKSRLLSDRFSAERPKGSFSTLEIQRTEQGDSAMYLCASSIDRDTFGSGTRLTVV.

The CDR3 nucleotides are TGCGCCAGCAGCTTCGAGGGGAGGACTGAAGCTTTCTTT. This translates into CASSFEGRTEAFF. The J gene is TRBJ1-1, the V gene TRBV5-1; tentatively, D is TRBD1 (5 bases). The CDR3 covers 13 residues. Trimming stripped 2 bases from V and 5 bases from J, with 10 bases between. Germline CDR1 reads SGHRS; CDR2 reads YFSETQ.

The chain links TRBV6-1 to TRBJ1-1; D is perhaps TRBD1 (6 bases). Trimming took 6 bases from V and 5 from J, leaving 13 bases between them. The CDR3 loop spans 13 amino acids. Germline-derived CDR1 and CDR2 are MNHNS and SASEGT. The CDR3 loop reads CASSRGGETEAFF. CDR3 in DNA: TGTGCCAGCAGCCGAGGGGGAGAGACTGAAGCTTTCTTT.

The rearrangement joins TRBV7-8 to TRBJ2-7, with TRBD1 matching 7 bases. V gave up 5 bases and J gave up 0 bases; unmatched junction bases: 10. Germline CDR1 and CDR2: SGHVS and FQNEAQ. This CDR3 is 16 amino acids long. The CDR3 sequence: CASSPPTGQSSYEQYF. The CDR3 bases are TGTGCCAGCAGCCCACCAACGGGACAGAGCTCCTACGAGCAGTACTTC.

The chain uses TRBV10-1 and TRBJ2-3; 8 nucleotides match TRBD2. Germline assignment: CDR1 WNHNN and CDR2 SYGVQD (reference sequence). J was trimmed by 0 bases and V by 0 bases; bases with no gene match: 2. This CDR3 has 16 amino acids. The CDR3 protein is CASSESVAGSTDTQYF. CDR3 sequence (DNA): TGCGCCAGCAGTGAGTCGGTAGCGGGGAGCACAGATACGCAGTATTTT.

The CDR3 DNA is TGTGCCAGCAGCTTCTCCGGGTATGAAGCTTTCTTT. Translation gives CASSFSGYEAFF. The genes are TRBV5-6 and TRBJ1-1, with D uncertain. The CDR3 sequence is 12 residues long. Trimming took off 2 bases at V and 7 bases at J, with 9 bases between the two ends. Germline CDR1 SGHDT, CDR2 YYEEEE. The variable domain in full, completed from reference TRBV5-6 and TRBJ1-1, reads DAGVTQSPTHLIKTRGQQVTLRCSPKSGHDTVSWYQQALGQGPQFIFQYYEEEERQRGNFPDRFSGHQFPNYSSELNVNALLLGDSALYLCASSFSGYEAFFGQGTRLTVV.

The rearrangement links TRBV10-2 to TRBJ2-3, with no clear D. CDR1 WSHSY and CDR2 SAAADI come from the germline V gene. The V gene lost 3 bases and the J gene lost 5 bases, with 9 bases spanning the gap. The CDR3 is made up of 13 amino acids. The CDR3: CASSDKTQDTQYF. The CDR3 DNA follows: TGCGCCAGCAGTGATAAAACTCAAGATACGCAGTATTTT.

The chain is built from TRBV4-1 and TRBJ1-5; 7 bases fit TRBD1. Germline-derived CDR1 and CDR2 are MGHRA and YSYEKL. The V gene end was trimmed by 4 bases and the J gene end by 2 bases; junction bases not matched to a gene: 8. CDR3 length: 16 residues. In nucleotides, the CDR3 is TGCGCCAGCAGCCGAGGGGGACAGCGAGGCAATCAGCCCCAGCATTTT. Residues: CASSRGGQRGNQPQHF.

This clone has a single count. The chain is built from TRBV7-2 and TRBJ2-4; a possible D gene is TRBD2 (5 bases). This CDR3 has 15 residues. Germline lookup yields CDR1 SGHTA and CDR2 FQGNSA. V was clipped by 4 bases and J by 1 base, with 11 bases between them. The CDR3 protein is CASSSPREAKNIQYF. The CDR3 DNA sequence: TGTGCCAGCAGCTCACCAAGGGAGGCCAAAAACATTCAGTACTTC.

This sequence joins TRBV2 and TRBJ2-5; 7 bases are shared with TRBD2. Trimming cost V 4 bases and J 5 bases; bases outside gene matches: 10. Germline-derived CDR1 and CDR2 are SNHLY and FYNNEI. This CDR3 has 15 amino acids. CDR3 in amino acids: CASSGSGGSGETQYF. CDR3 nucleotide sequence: TGTGCCAGCAGTGGATCGGGTGGTAGCGGGGAGACCCAGTACTTC. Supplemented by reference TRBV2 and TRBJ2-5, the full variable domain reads EPEVTQTPSHQVTQMGQEVILRCVPISNHLYFYWYRQILGQKVEFLVSFYNNEISEKSEIFDDQFSVERPDGSNFTLKIRSTKLEDSAMYFCASSGSGGSGETQYFGPGTRLLVL.

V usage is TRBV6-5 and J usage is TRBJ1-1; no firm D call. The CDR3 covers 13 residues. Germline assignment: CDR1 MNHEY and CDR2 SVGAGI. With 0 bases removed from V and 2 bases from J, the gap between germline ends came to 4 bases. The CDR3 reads CASSYSTNTEAFF. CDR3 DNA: TGTGCCAGCAGTTACTCGACAAACACTGAAGCTTTCTTT.

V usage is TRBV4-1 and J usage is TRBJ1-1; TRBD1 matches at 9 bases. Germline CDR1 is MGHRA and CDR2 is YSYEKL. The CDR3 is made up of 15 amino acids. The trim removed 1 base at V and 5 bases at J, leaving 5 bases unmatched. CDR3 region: CASSQVRDRATEAFF. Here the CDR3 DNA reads TGCGCCAGCAGCCAAGTGAGGGACAGGGCAACTGAAGCTTTCTTT.

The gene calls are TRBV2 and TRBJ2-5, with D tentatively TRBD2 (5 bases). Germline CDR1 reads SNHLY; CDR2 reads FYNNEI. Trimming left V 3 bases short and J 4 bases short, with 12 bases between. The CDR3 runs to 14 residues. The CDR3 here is CASSEWRLAETQYF. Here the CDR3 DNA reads TGTGCCAGCAGTGAGTGGAGGCTAGCAGAGACCCAGTACTTC.

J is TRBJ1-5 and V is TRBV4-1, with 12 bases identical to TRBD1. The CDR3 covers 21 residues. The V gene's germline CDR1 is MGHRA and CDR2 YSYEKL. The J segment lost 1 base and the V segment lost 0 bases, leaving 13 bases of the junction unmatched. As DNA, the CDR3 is TGCGCCAGCAGCCAAGAATGGAGGGACAGGGGGCCTTTTGTAAGCAATCAGCCCCAGCATTTT. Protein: CASSQEWRDRGPFVSNQPQHF.

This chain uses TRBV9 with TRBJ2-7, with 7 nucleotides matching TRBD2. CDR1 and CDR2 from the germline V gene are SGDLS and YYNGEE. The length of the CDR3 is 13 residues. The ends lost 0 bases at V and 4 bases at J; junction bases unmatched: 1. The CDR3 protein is CASSVAAGYEQYF. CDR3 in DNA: TGTGCCAGCAGCGTAGCAGCGGGGTACGAGCAGTACTTC. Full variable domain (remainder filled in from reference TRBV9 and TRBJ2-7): DSGVTQTPKHLITATGQRVTLRCSPRSGDLSVYWYQQSLDQGLQFLIQYYNGEERAKGNILERFSAQQFPDLHSELNLSSLELGDSALYFCASSVAAGYEQYFGPGTRLTVT.

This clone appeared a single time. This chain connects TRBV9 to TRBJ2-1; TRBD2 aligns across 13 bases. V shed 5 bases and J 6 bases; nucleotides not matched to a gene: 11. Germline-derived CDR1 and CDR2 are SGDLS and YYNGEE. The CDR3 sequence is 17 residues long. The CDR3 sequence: CASSLGPGLAGSNEQFF. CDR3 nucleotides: TGTGCCAGCAGTTTAGGACCGGGACTAGCGGGATCCAATGAGCAGTTCTTC.

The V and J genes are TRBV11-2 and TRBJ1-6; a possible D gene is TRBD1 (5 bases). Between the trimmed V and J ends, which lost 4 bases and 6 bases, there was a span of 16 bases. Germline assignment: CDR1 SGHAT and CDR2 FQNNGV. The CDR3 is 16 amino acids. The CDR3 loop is CASSSLRGSLNSPLHF. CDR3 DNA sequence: TGTGCCAGCAGCTCTCTTCGGGGGTCCCTTAATTCACCCCTCCACTTT.

The CDR3 region has the DNA TGTGCCTGGGCGGGAACGACGAACACCGGGGAGCTGTTTTTT. The encoded protein is CAWAGTTNTGELFF. V usage is TRBV30 and J usage is TRBJ2-2, with a weak D call TRBD2 (6 bases). V gave up 5 bases and J gave up 0 bases, with 10 bases separating them. The CDR3 sequence is 14 residues long. Germline values: CDR1 GTSNPN, CDR2 SVGIG (reference sequence).

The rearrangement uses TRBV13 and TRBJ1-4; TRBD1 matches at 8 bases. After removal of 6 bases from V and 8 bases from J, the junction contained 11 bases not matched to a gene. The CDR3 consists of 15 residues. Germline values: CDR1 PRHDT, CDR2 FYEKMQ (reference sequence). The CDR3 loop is CASSSSGGVQEKLFF. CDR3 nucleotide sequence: TGTGCCAGCAGTTCCTCAGGGGGCGTTCAAGAAAAACTGTTTTTT.

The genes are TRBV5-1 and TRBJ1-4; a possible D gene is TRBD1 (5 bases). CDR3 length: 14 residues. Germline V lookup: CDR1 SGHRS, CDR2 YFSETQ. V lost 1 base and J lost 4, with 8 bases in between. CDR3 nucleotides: TGCGCCAGCAGCTTGACAGGAAATAATGAAAAACTGTTTTTT. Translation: CASSLTGNNEKLFF.

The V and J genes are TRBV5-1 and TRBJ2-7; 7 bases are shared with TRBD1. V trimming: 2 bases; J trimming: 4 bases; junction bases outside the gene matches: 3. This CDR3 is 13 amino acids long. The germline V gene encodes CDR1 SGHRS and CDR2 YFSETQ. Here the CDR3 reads CASSFRDSYEQYF. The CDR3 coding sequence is TGCGCCAGCAGCTTTCGGGACAGTTACGAGCAGTACTTC.

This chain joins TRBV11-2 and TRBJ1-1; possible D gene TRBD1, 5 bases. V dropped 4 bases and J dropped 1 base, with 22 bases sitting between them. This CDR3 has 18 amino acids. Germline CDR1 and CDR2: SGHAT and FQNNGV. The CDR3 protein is CASSSLGRSGVGNTEAFF. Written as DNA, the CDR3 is TGTGCCAGCAGCTCCTTAGGGCGATCGGGGGTTGGGAACACTGAAGCTTTCTTT.

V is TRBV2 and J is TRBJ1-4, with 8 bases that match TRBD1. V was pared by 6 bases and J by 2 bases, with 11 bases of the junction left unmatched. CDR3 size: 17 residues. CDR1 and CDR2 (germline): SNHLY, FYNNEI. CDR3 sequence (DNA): TGTGCCAGCAGATTGGGTCAGGGGGCCGCCACTAATGAAAAACTGTTTTTT. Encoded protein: CASRLGQGAATNEKLFF.

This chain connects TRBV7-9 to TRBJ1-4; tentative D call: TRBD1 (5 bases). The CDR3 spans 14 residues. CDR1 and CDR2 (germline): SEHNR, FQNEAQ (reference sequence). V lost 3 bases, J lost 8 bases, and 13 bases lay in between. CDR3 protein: CASSFQGIGEKLFF. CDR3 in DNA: TGTGCCAGCAGCTTTCAGGGAATTGGCGAAAAACTGTTTTTT.

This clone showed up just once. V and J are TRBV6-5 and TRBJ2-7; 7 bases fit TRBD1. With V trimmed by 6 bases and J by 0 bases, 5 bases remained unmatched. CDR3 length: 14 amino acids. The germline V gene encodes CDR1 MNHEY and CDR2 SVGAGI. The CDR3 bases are TGTGCCAGCAGGACAGGGACGAGCTCCTACGAGCAGTACTTC. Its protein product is CASRTGTSSYEQYF.

Here the CDR3 DNA reads TGTGCCAGCAGCCAAGACCTACGGGGACATCCGAACACTGAAGCTTTCTTT. This encodes CASSQDLRGHPNTEAFF. The chain carries TRBV4-2 and TRBJ1-1; possibly TRBD1 for D (6 bases). This CDR3 region has 17 residues. CDR1 and CDR2 (germline): LGHNA, YNFKEQ. Trimming took off 0 bases at V and 1 base at J, with 15 bases between the two ends.

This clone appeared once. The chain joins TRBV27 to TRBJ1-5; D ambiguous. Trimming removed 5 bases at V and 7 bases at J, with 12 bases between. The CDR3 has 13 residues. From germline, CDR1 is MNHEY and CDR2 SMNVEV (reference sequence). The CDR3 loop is CASSQVAGQPQHF. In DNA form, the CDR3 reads TGTGCCAGCAGTCAGGTTGCGGGGCAGCCCCAGCATTTT.

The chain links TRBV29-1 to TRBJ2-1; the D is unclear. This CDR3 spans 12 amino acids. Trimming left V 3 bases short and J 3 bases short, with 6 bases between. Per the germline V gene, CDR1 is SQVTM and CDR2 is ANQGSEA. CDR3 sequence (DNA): TGCAGCGTTGAGAGGCACTACAATGAGCAGTTCTTC. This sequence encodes CSVERHYNEQFF.